This T cell receptor (beta chain) was identified in a study of T cells in Graves' hyperthyroidism and ophthalmopathy. With respect to this clonotype: This could be a read error, since a much larger clone is one nucleotide away.

Germline CDR1 and CDR2: MDHEN and SYDVKM. The CDR3 totals 15 residues. Researchers amplified the TCR beta CDR3 regions from RNA transcripts. During a first-round RT-PCR of the TCR CDR3, the HTBI primer set was used. TCRdb processed the multiplex PCR reads anew with MiXCR; each CDR3 protein has one entry. The sample records about 720,000 distinct CDR3 sequences, roughly 15% being singletons. The gene calls are TRBV28 and TRBJ1-2; 8 bases are shared with TRBD1. This TCR was sampled from a man younger than 30 with Graves' hyperthyroidism. The sequenced sample consisted of blood. The CDR3 reads CVSSFLVFRGHGYTF. CDR3 nucleotide sequence: TGTGTCAGCAGTTTCCTTGTATTCAGGGGGCATGGCTACACCTTC.